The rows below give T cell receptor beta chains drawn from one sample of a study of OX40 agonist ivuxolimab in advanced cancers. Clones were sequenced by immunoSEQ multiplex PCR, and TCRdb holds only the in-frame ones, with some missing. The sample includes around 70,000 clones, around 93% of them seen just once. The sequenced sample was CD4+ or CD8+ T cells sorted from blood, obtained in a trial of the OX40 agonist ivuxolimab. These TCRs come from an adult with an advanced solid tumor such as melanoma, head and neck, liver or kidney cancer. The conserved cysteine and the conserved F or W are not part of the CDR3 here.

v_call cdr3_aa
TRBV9 ASSVEAYTGELF
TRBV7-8 ATSLVSGANVLT
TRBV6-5 ASSKGGPTYNEQF
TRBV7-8 ASSLLGRTGTNEKLF
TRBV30 AWSGGADTQY
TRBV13 ASSFRTGGVGQETQY
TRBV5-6 ASSFRQGLQETQY
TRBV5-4 ASSPYNRGRNAGELF
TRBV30 AWSVSGAQVNTEAF
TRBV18 ASSPGQGSGANVLT
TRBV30 AWGSGTAQY
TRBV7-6 ASSSWTGHYEQY
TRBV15 ATSRDRRLDST
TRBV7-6 ASSLASAGSTDTQY
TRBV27 ASSSPAPGQRTEAF
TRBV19 ASSGQYEKLF
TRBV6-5 ASSAISGRAAEQY
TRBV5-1 ASSVIAGGSYNEQF
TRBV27 ASSFTGGGQPQH
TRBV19 ASSMGGANEKLF
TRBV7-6 ASSLTSGVSSYEQY
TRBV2 ASSEVKGAWEKLF
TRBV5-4 ASSLPGTQQLEQF
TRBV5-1 ASSDSYEQY
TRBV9 ASSVFIGQPNEQF
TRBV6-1 ASSEGTTNEKLF
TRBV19 ASSPQGGGNTEAF
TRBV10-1 ASSEPKSGGTQY
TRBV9 ASSIDTLAGVRGEQF
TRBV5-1 ASSLAKSASGSRYNEQF
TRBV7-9 ASSSDGTSTDTQY
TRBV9 ASSVSGAWETQY
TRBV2 ASSVGRVNEQF
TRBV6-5 ASSYGSKETQY
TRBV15 ATSPPGQGSHIQY
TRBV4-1 ASSLGPNYGYT
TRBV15 ATSRAGLTYEQY
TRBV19 ASQREFADTQY
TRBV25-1 ASSEYRGTAGEKLF
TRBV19 ASQIRDRVPDTQY
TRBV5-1 ASSLDGGLGRPSHNEQF
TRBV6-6 ASLGGTDTQY
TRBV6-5 ASSSRYSNQPQH
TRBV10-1 ASSEPELPGWTEAF
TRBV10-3 AISEGGGETQY
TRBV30 AWQAGGPHYEQY
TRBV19 ASSSPGQGLSYEQY
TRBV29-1 SVGRVAEGETQY
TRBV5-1 ASRISGASYEQY
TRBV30 AWRAGTRGDNEQF
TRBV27 ASSFSLGGNTIY
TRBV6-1 ASSGTSWGAAYGYT